Each of the 14 T cell receptor beta chains below was sequenced from the same sample in a study of neurological immune-mediated disorders. TCRdb re-called the 5' RACE reads through MiXCR, storing one row per CDR3 protein. The sample consists of roughly 39,000 distinct CDR3 sequences, 7% to 8.5% of them appearing once. Sequences were obtained from CD4+ T cells from blood. These receptor sequences come from a man aged 50 to 60 in good health.

There are many counts of this clonotype. The J gene is TRBJ2-1, the V gene TRBV7-3, with D possibly TRBD2 on 5 matching bases. V was clipped by 3 bases and J by 7 bases, with 13 bases between them. Germline V gives CDR1 SGHTA, CDR2 FQGTGA. This CDR3 contains 14 residues. The CDR3 here is CASSLSGGGNEQFF. CDR3 coding DNA: TGTGCCAGCAGCTTGTCCGGAGGAGGAAATGAGCAGTTCTTC.

This clonotype was seen repeatedly, ten times or more. This chain joins TRBV20-1 and TRBJ2-7; 12 bases map to TRBD2. Germline lookup yields CDR1 DFQATT and CDR2 SNEGSKA (reference sequence). V was pared by 5 bases and J by 7 bases, with 15 bases of the junction left unmatched. The CDR3 loop spans 16 amino acids. CDR3 nucleotides: TGCAGTGCTGTGCCCAAAACGACTAGCGGGAGTGAAGAGCAGTACTTC. It codes for CSAVPKTTSGSEEQYF.

This clonotype rates as medium-sized. This chain connects TRBV29-1 to TRBJ2-7, with TRBD1 identical over 7 bases. The CDR3 contains 15 residues. Germline trimming cut 0 bases from V and 0 bases from J; bases unmatched to any gene: 5. In germline, CDR1 is SQVTM, CDR2 ANQGSEA. CDR3 bases: TGCAGCGTTGAAGATGACAGGGCGAGCTCCTACGAGCAGTACTTC. This gives the protein CSVEDDRASSYEQYF.

This clonotype came up many times. The chain is built from TRBV5-6 and TRBJ2-2, with 12 bases fitting TRBD2. The CDR3 has 20 residues. The germline CDR1 and CDR2 sequences are SGHDT and YYEEEE. The V and J ends lost 4 bases and 6 bases, in that order; junction bases with no gene match: 19. In nucleotides, the CDR3 is TGTGCCAGCAGCCGCCCCTTGAGGACTAGCGGGATTACCCCCCCCGGGGAGCTGTTTTTT. This gives the protein CASSRPLRTSGITPPGELFF.

This clonotype occurred many times. The rearrangement joins TRBV5-4 to TRBJ2-5, with 7 bases matching TRBD2. With 5 bases clipped from V and 1 base from J, the junction kept 8 bases outside the gene matches. The CDR3 runs 15 residues. Germline V CDR1 and CDR2: SGHNT, YYREEE (reference sequence). CDR3 sequence (DNA): TGTGCCAGCAGAAGCAACGGGAGGACCCAAGAGACCCAGTACTTC. Translating it yields CASRSNGRTQETQYF.

This clonotype was seen repeatedly, ten times or more. V and J are TRBV18 and TRBJ1-1; D unresolved. Germline CDR1 KGHSH, CDR2 LQKENI. This CDR3 is built from 13 residues. V was shortened by 3 bases and J by 0 bases, with 5 bases between the two germline ends. CDR3 protein: CASSPTMNTEAFF. In DNA, the CDR3 is TGTGCCAGCTCACCGACTATGAACACTGAAGCTTTCTTT.

This clonotype was seen repeatedly, ten times or more. The chain combines TRBV28 with TRBJ2-7; perhaps TRBD2 as D (6 bases). From germline, CDR1 is MDHEN and CDR2 SYDVKM. This CDR3 has 16 amino acids. The V and J ends lost 1 base and 2 bases respectively, with 15 bases between them. The CDR3 reads CASSLSAGINPYEQYF. The CDR3 DNA reads TGTGCCAGCAGTTTATCTGCGGGAATTAATCCCTACGAGCAGTACTTC.

This clonotype was detected ten times or more. This chain connects TRBV5-1 to TRBJ2-2; weak D call: TRBD2 (6 bases). V lost 9 bases to trimming and J lost 7 bases, with 19 bases between them. Germline V gene lookup returns CDR1 SGHRS and CDR2 YFSETQ. The CDR3 has 14 residues. The CDR3 region is CATQAGSYGGELFF. In nucleotides, the CDR3 is TGCGCCACTCAAGCGGGCTCTTATGGCGGGGAGCTGTTTTTT.

This clonotype came up once. The rearrangement uses TRBV5-1 and TRBJ2-7; no definite D call. CDR3 length equals 15 residues. Germline values: CDR1 SGHRS, CDR2 YFSETQ. Trimming cost V 0 bases and J 0 bases, with 10 bases left between them. The CDR3 sequence is CASSLDRVASYEQYF. Written as DNA, the CDR3 is TGCGCCAGCAGCTTGGATAGGGTTGCCTCCTACGAGCAGTACTTC.

This clonotype was detected ten times or more. The chain couples TRBV7-2 to TRBJ2-7; D is possibly TRBD2 (6 bases). Germline V lookup: CDR1 SGHTA, CDR2 FQGNSA. This CDR3 spans 14 amino acids. Deletions cut 4 bases from V and 6 bases from J, with 16 bases between. The CDR3 protein is CASSSPGLKCEQYF. Here the CDR3 DNA reads TGTGCCAGCAGCTCCCCGGGACTCAAATGCGAGCAGTACTTC.

This clonotype has ten or more counts. J is TRBJ2-6 and V is TRBV3-1, with D unclear. This CDR3 is built from 14 residues. Germline loops: CDR1 LGHDT, CDR2 YNNKEL (reference sequence). The V and J ends lost 3 bases and 0 bases respectively, with 3 bases between them. CDR3 amino acids: CASSQSSGANVLTF. CDR3 DNA: TGTGCCAGCAGCCAGAGCTCTGGGGCCAACGTCCTGACTTTC.

This clonotype has a count of ten or more. The chain recombines TRBV10-3 with TRBJ1-3, with D tentatively TRBD1 (6 bases). V was trimmed by 3 bases and J by 1 base, leaving 7 bases between them. Germline V lookup: CDR1 ENHRY, CDR2 SYGVKD. CDR3 length: 14 residues. CDR3 loop: CAISEQGSGNTIYF. CDR3 sequence (DNA): TGTGCCATCAGTGAACAGGGTTCTGGAAACACCATATATTTT.

This clonotype was detected ten times or more. The chain couples TRBV7-8 to TRBJ2-7, with 10 nucleotides matching TRBD2. Unmatched junction bases numbered 7, after V lost 5 bases and J lost 3 bases. This CDR3 has 15 amino acids. Germline V gene data show CDR1 as SGHVS and CDR2 as FQNEAQ. The CDR3 coding sequence is TGTGCCAGCAGCCATCTAGCGGGAGAGAACTACGAGCAGTACTTC. Its protein product is CASSHLAGENYEQYF.

This clonotype was counted many times. The J gene is TRBJ2-3, the V gene TRBV20-1, with 7 bases fitting TRBD2. The CDR3 loop spans 14 amino acids. Germline CDR1 is DFQATT and CDR2 is SNEGSKA (reference sequence). V lost 3 bases and J lost 1; bases outside the gene matches: 4. The CDR3 region is CSARWGGRTDTQYF. The CDR3, as DNA: TGCAGTGCTAGGTGGGGAGGGCGCACAGATACGCAGTATTTT.